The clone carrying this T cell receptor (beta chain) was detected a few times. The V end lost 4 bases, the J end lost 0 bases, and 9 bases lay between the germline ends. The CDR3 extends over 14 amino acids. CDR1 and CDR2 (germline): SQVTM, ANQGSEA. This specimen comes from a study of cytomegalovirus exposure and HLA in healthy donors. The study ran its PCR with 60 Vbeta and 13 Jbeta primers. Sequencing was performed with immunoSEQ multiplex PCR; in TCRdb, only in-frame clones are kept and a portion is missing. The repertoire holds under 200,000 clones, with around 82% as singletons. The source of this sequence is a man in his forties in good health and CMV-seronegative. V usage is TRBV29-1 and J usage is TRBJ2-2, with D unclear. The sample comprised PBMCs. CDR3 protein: CSVGQLTNTGELFF. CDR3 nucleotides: TGCAGCGTTGGACAACTGACGAACACCGGGGAGCTGTTTTTT.